The source of this T cell receptor (beta chain) is a study of T cell clonality in common variable immunodeficiency. TCRdb's copy holds only in-frame clones and misses some; the assay was immunoSEQ multiplex PCR. This repertoire holds 55,000 or so clones, and none appear only once. For this clone: Read coverage stops 3 residues before the CDR3 terminus; the germline J gene supplies the remainder.

The CDR3 loop spans 18 amino acids. Germline CDR1 is MNHNS and CDR2 is SASEGT. Sequenced sample: peripheral blood mononuclear cells. This chain links TRBV6-1 with TRBJ2-4; D is tentatively TRBD1 or TRBD2 (5 bases each). This TCR was sampled from a person aged 18 to 69 in good health. The CDR3 loop is CASSEAFGRVSGKYGQYF. The CDR3 bases that were read are TGTGCCAGCAGTGAAGCGTTCGGCAGGGTCTCCGGGAAGTATGGT.